The 30 T cell receptor beta chains below come from one sample, sequenced in a study of blood T cell repertoires in COVID-19. Measured with immunoSEQ multiplex PCR; TCRdb has only the in-frame clones, and not every one. Seen here are tens of thousands of clones, about 86% observed once, and the top ten hold roughly 4%. Sequencing was carried out using peripheral blood. The source is a man aged 45-60 years with acute or convalescent COVID-19.

V gene TRBV2 combines with J gene TRBJ2-7, with 10 bases aligning to TRBD2. The CDR3 totals 13 residues. After removal of 9 bases from V and 2 bases from J, the junction contained 4 bases not matched to a gene. Looked up from germline, CDR1 is SNHLY and CDR2 is FYNNEI. Here the CDR3 reads CASRTSGAYEQYF. The CDR3 DNA reads as TGTGCCAGTAGGACTAGCGGCGCCTACGAGCAGTACTTC.

V and J are TRBV2 and TRBJ1-5; no clear D. This CDR3 is 17 amino acids long. Trimming took off 3 bases at V and 0 bases at J, with 15 bases between the two ends. CDR1 and CDR2 (germline): SNHLY, FYNNEI. Here the CDR3 DNA reads TGTGCCAGCAGTGATAATCCAGGTCGAGTTAGCAATCAGCCCCAGCATTTT. Encoded protein: CASSDNPGRVSNQPQHF.

V gene TRBV7-3 combines with J gene TRBJ2-2, with TRBD2 identical over 7 bases. The CDR3 has 16 residues. Germline V gene sequence: CDR1 SGHTA, CDR2 FQGTGA. J lost 0 bases, V lost 1 base, and 2 bases had no gene match. The CDR3 region is CASSLNLAANTGELFF. The CDR3 nucleotides read TGTGCCAGCAGCTTAAATCTAGCGGCGAACACCGGGGAGCTGTTTTTT.

The rearrangement links TRBV4-3 to TRBJ2-7, with TRBD1 matching over 11 bases. CDR1 and CDR2 from the germline V gene are LGHNA and YSLEER. This CDR3 spans 16 amino acids. V dropped 1 base and J dropped 0; count of bases not matched to a gene: 2. CDR3 coding DNA: TGCGCCAGCAGCCAAGTAGGGACAGGGGGCTCCTACGAGCAGTACTTC. Its translation: CASSQVGTGGSYEQYF.

V is TRBV13 and J is TRBJ1-4, with 8 bases identical to TRBD1. This CDR3 region has 15 residues. The trim removed 2 bases at V and 7 bases at J, leaving 6 bases unmatched. Germline V gene sequence: CDR1 PRHDT, CDR2 FYEKMQ (reference sequence). The CDR3 region is CASSLRRQGSEKLFF. The CDR3 DNA sequence: TGTGCCAGCAGCTTAAGGCGACAGGGGAGTGAAAAACTGTTTTTT.

The chain is built from TRBV9 and TRBJ1-2; 7 bases agree with TRBD1. This CDR3 has 13 amino acids. The germline V gene encodes CDR1 SGDLS and CDR2 YYNGEE. Trimming took 4 bases from V and 4 from J; bases not matched to a gene: 4. This chain's CDR3 is CASSIRDSYGYTF. CDR3 coding DNA: TGTGCCAGCAGCATCCGGGACAGCTATGGCTACACCTTC. The complete variable domain, with remaining parts taken from reference TRBV9 and TRBJ1-2, reads DSGVTQTPKHLITATGQRVTLRCSPRSGDLSVYWYQQSLDQGLQFLIQYYNGEERAKGNILERFSAQQFPDLHSELNLSSLELGDSALYFCASSIRDSYGYTFGSGTRLTVV.

The chain carries TRBV10-3 and TRBJ2-7; possibly TRBD1 for D (5 bases). Germline CDR1 and CDR2: ENHRY and SYGVKD. This CDR3 contains 15 residues. V lost 2 bases, J lost 2 bases, and 13 bases lay in between. This CDR3 is CAISEPGRAPYEQYF. In DNA form, the CDR3 reads TGTGCCATCAGTGAGCCGGGCAGGGCACCCTACGAGCAGTACTTC.

This clone has only one observation. The rearrangement joins TRBV30 to TRBJ1-2; no firm D call. The CDR3 covers 16 residues. Trimming stripped 3 bases from V and 6 bases from J, with 23 bases between. Germline loops: CDR1 GTSNPN, CDR2 SVGIG (reference sequence). CDR3 bases: TGTGCCTGGAGCGAGTGGGAGGTGACCCCGGGCGATGGCTACACCTTC. This encodes CAWSEWEVTPGDGYTF.

This chain links TRBV12-3 or TRBV12-4 with TRBJ2-7, with a weak D call TRBD1 (5 bases). The CDR3 sequence is 12 residues long. V was shortened by 3 bases and J by 4 bases, with 7 bases between the two germline ends. The CDR3 loop reads CASSFQGYEQYF. The CDR3 nucleotides read TGTGCCAGCAGTTTCCAGGGATACGAGCAGTACTTC.

This clone came up a few times. The chain employs TRBV27 and TRBJ2-3; no clear D. The V and J ends lost 11 bases and 2 bases respectively, with 8 bases between them. The germline CDR1 and CDR2 sequences are MNHEY and SMNVEV (reference sequence). CDR3 length: 11 amino acids. The CDR3 DNA reads TGTGCCCCCGGAGTCACAGATACGCAGTATTTT. It specifies CAPGVTDTQYF.

This sequence joins TRBV16 and TRBJ1-5; D is unresolved. The CDR3 has 14 residues. V was clipped by 5 bases and J by 6 bases, with 14 bases between them. Looked up from germline, CDR1 is KGHSY and CDR2 is FQNENV. CDR3 sequence reads: CASSFPGHGQPQHF. CDR3 DNA sequence: TGTGCCAGCAGCTTTCCGGGTCACGGTCAGCCCCAGCATTTT.

The V gene is TRBV20-1, the J gene TRBJ1-2; D is possibly TRBD1 (5 bases). Germline CDR1 and CDR2: DFQATT and SNEGSKA (reference sequence). Trimming left V 3 bases short and J 12 bases short, with 17 bases between. The CDR3 is 12 residues long. The CDR3 sequence: CSASPRDSSNTF. DNA for the CDR3: TGCAGTGCTAGTCCTAGGGACTCCTCCAACACCTTC.

The V gene is TRBV19, the J gene TRBJ2-7; D call uncertain. Germline assignment: CDR1 LNHDA and CDR2 SQIVND (reference sequence). Trimming removed 3 bases at V and 3 bases at J, with 9 bases between. The CDR3 covers 13 residues. CDR3 DNA: TGTGCCAGTAGTATTGGTCGGAGCTACGAGCAGTACTTC. It is translated as CASSIGRSYEQYF.

The rearrangement joins TRBV19 to TRBJ1-1, with D perhaps TRBD1 (5 bases). Germline CDR1 reads LNHDA; CDR2 reads SQIVND (reference sequence). This CDR3 is 16 amino acids long. With 5 bases removed from V and 3 bases from J, the gap between germline ends came to 19 bases. Here the CDR3 reads CASSLIAGGYDTEAFF. In DNA, the CDR3 is TGTGCCAGTAGTCTAATCGCCGGGGGGTACGACACTGAAGCTTTCTTT. Filled out from reference TRBV19 and TRBJ1-1, the complete variable domain reads DGGITQSPKYLFRKEGQNVTLSCEQNLNHDAMYWYRQDPGQGLRLIYYSQIVNDFQKGDIAEGYSVSREKKESFPLTVTSAQKNPTAFYLCASSLIAGGYDTEAFFGQGTRLTVV.

The chain combines TRBV27 with TRBJ2-4, with 7 nucleotides matching TRBD1. The CDR3 is 13 amino acids. V was pared by 6 bases and J by 7 bases, with 6 bases of the junction left unmatched. Germline loops: CDR1 MNHEY, CDR2 SMNVEV (reference sequence). The CDR3 DNA is TGTGCCAGCAGACTGACAGGGAGTAACATTCAGTACTTC. Protein: CASRLTGSNIQYF.

The rearrangement uses TRBV5-1 and TRBJ2-6, with 8 bases that match TRBD1. V lost 3 bases, J lost 2 bases, and 1 base stayed unmatched. The CDR3 spans 15 residues. The V gene's germline CDR1 is SGHRS and CDR2 YFSETQ. The CDR3 protein is CASSWTGTGANVLTF. Here the CDR3 DNA reads TGCGCCAGCAGCTGGACAGGGACTGGGGCCAACGTCCTGACTTTC. The complete variable domain, with remaining parts taken from reference TRBV5-1 and TRBJ2-6, reads KAGVTQTPRYLIKTRGQQVTLSCSPISGHRSVSWYQQTPGQGLQFLFEYFSETQRNKGNFPGRFSGRQFSNSRSEMNVSTLELGDSALYLCASSWTGTGANVLTFGAGSRLTVL.

J is TRBJ2-3 and V is TRBV9; TRBD2 matches 11 bases. Trimming removed 4 bases from V and 2 bases from J; junction bases left unmatched: 9. The V gene's germline CDR1 is SGDLS and CDR2 YYNGEE. This CDR3 has 17 residues. CDR3 nucleotides: TGTGCCAGCAGCCCAAGGACTAGCGGGCGCTACACAGATACGCAGTATTTT. It encodes CASSPRTSGRYTDTQYF.

This chain joins TRBV27 and TRBJ1-5, with 9 bases that match TRBD1. Trimming cost V 5 bases and J 7 bases; bases outside gene matches: 6. This CDR3 region has 14 residues. Germline V CDR1 and CDR2: MNHEY, SMNVEV (reference sequence). The CDR3 here is CASSPDRGTQPQHF. The CDR3 nucleotides are TGTGCCAGCAGTCCAGACAGGGGGACACAGCCCCAGCATTTT.

The genes are TRBV1 and TRBJ2-3; the table gives TRBD2 as D, unverified against the DNA. TRBV1 constitutes a pseudogene. The CDR3 is 10 residues long. The CDR3 DNA reads TGCACCGAGGGCCCAGATACGCAGTATTTT. Its protein product is CTEGPDTQYF.

This clone was recorded only once. The genes are TRBV7-8 and TRBJ2-1; 9 bases fit TRBD1. J gave up 2 bases and V 4 bases, and 6 bases lay outside the gene matches. CDR1 is SGHVS, CDR2 FQNEAQ, per germline. The CDR3 totals 16 residues. CDR3 sequence: CASSSGRDRAYNEQFF. The CDR3 bases are TGTGCCAGCAGCTCCGGCCGGGACAGGGCCTACAATGAGCAGTTCTTC.

The chain links TRBV11-3 to TRBJ2-2; tentatively, D is TRBD1 (6 bases). Looked up from germline, CDR1 is SGHNT and CDR2 is YENEEA. CDR3 length: 15 residues. Between the trimmed V and J ends, which lost 4 bases and 6 bases, there was a span of 15 bases. CDR3 amino acids: CASSWVSGVAGELFF. The DNA for the CDR3 is TGTGCCAGCAGCTGGGTTTCAGGGGTAGCCGGGGAGCTGTTTTTT.

The rearrangement uses TRBV10-3 and TRBJ1-3; D remains unclear. Trimming pared 0 bases from V and 4 bases from J, leaving 16 bases between. The CDR3 loop spans 17 amino acids. Germline loops: CDR1 ENHRY, CDR2 SYGVKD. This CDR3 is CAISESLGSGDGNTIYF. CDR3 coding DNA: TGTGCCATCAGTGAGTCGTTGGGGAGCGGTGACGGAAACACCATATATTTT.

This clone was observed a few times. This rearrangement joins TRBV5-1 to TRBJ1-1; 7 bases match TRBD1. With 2 bases clipped from V and 0 bases from J, the junction kept 1 base outside the gene matches. The CDR3 is 14 residues long. Germline-derived CDR1 and CDR2 are SGHRS and YFSETQ. The CDR3 loop is CASSFTGVNTEAFF. CDR3 nucleotides: TGCGCCAGCAGCTTTACAGGGGTGAACACTGAAGCTTTCTTT.

The chain is built from TRBV6-2 or TRBV6-3 and TRBJ2-7; the D gene is possibly TRBD1 (5 bases). Trimming removed 7 bases at V and 5 bases at J, with 15 bases between. The CDR3 totals 13 residues. Per germline, CDR1 MNHEY and CDR2 SVGEGT. CDR3 coding DNA: TGTGCCAGCACCCCACAGGTCGTCAACGAGCAGTACTTC. The encoded protein is CASTPQVVNEQYF.

This rearrangement joins TRBV30 to TRBJ1-4; D perhaps matches TRBD1 (6 bases). This CDR3 has 14 residues. Germline V gene lookup returns CDR1 GTSNPN and CDR2 SVGIG (reference sequence). Trimming took off 5 bases at V and 8 bases at J, with 18 bases between the two ends. DNA for the CDR3: TGTGCCTGGGGGAACAGGGTAAAGGCCGAAAAACTGTTTTTT. Its translation: CAWGNRVKAEKLFF.

The chain is built from TRBV27 and TRBJ2-2, with a possible D match to TRBD2 (5 bases). The V end was cut by 5 bases, the J end by 1 base, with 11 bases between. Germline CDR1 reads MNHEY; CDR2 reads SMNVEV (reference sequence). The CDR3 spans 15 residues. This chain's CDR3 is CASSNGNRNTGELFF. Written as DNA, the CDR3 is TGTGCCAGCAGTAACGGGAACAGGAACACCGGGGAGCTGTTTTTT.

This rearrangement joins TRBV6-4 to TRBJ2-1; TRBD1 aligns across 8 bases. J gave up 7 bases and V 6 bases, and 8 bases lay outside the gene matches. The CDR3 totals 14 residues. CDR1 and CDR2 from the germline V gene are MRHNA and SNTAGT. The CDR3 loop reads CASSQDRVGNEQFF. CDR3 coding DNA: TGTGCCAGCAGCCAGGACAGGGTGGGTAATGAGCAGTTCTTC.

The rearrangement links TRBV28 to TRBJ2-7; 7 nucleotides match TRBD1. CDR1 MDHEN and CDR2 SYDVKM come from the germline V gene. V lost 3 bases to trimming and J lost 1 base; unmatched junction nucleotides: 9. The CDR3 contains 16 residues. CDR3 region: CASSFLNRGGSYEQYF. DNA for the CDR3: TGTGCCAGCAGTTTCCTTAACAGGGGTGGATCCTACGAGCAGTACTTC.

V usage is TRBV29-1 and J usage is TRBJ1-4; 8 bases fit TRBD1. Germline loops: CDR1 SQVTM, CDR2 ANQGSEA. With 5 bases clipped from V and 7 bases from J, the junction kept 3 bases outside the gene matches. The CDR3 runs to 12 residues. CDR3: CSVTQGGEKLFF. In DNA, the CDR3 is TGCAGCGTTACACAGGGGGGTGAAAAACTGTTTTTT.

V usage is TRBV13 and J usage is TRBJ2-2; TRBD2 agrees at 13 bases. Trimming at V came to 5 bases and at J to 6 bases, leaving 21 bases not matched to a gene. Germline V gene sequence: CDR1 PRHDT, CDR2 FYEKMQ (reference sequence). The CDR3 extends over 21 amino acids. The CDR3 nucleotides are TGTGCCAGCAGCCCCTCAAAGGGGGTGATTGGACTAGCGGGAGTGCCCGGGGAGCTGTTTTTT. This translates into CASSPSKGVIGLAGVPGELFF. The full variable domain, in which reference TRBV13 and TRBJ2-2 provide the parts outside the CDR3, is AAGVIQSPRHLIKEKRETATLKCYPIPRHDTVYWYQQGPGQDPQFLISFYEKMQSDKGSIPDRFSAQQFSDYHSELNMSSLELGDSALYFCASSPSKGVIGLAGVPGELFFGEGSRLTVL.